This T cell receptor beta chain was identified during a study of early T cells in non-severe SARS-CoV-2 infection. Trimming left V 4 bases short and J 0 bases short, with 15 bases between. Germline CDR1 and CDR2: SQVTM and ANQGSEA. The length of the CDR3 is 15 residues. By sample fraction, this clonotype is medium-sized. MiXCR, run by TCRdb on the 5' RACE reads, gives a single entry per CDR3 protein. This sample has under 70,000 distinct CDR3 sequences, with more than 5.5% found just once. The clonotype was recovered from an adult who was a healthcare worker with PCR-confirmed SARS-CoV-2 infection or an uninfected control (not recorded which). The sample in question was whole blood, obtained at baseline. The chain carries TRBV29-1 and TRBJ1-1, with D maybe TRBD1 (5 bases). The CDR3 protein is CSVVGVRAVNTEAFF. Written as DNA, the CDR3 is TGCAGCGTTGTAGGGGTCCGGGCAGTGAACACTGAAGCTTTCTTT.